A single sample is the source of the 20 T cell receptor beta chains below, sequenced in a study of shared clonotypes between healthy human individuals. The assay was immunoSEQ multiplex PCR, and TCRdb's table has in-frame clones only and misses some. The sample records 470,000 or so clones, almost 80% being singletons. Sequencing was done on a sample of PBMCs. These receptors were collected from a woman in her thirties or forties in good health. Some clones in this sample may be carry-over from other donors' samples.

This chain links TRBV30 with TRBJ2-1; D unclear. V lost 1 base to trimming and J lost 2 bases, with 9 bases between them. There are 14 residues in the CDR3. Germline CDR1 reads GTSNPN; CDR2 reads SVGIG (reference sequence). DNA of the CDR3: TGTGCCTGGAGTGAAGGCGGCACCTACAATGAGCAGTTCTTC. Residues: CAWSEGGTYNEQFF.

Only a few counts were recorded for this clone. V usage is TRBV27 and J usage is TRBJ2-5; 8 bases fit TRBD2. The J call may be wrong; the DNA end is better matched by TRBJ2-7. The CDR3 is made up of 14 amino acids. Germline loops: CDR1 MNHEY, CDR2 SMNVEV (reference sequence). CDR3 in amino acids: CASSRAGGTYEQYF. CDR3 DNA sequence: TGTGCCAGCAGTAGGGCGGGAGGCACCTACGAGCAGTACTTC.

This clone was observed at least ten times. The J gene is TRBJ2-1, the V gene TRBV6-5; D is unresolved. Germline V gives CDR1 MNHEY, CDR2 SVGAGI. V lost 5 bases and J lost 3, with 11 bases in between. There are 14 residues in the CDR3. The CDR3 nucleotides read TGTGCCAGCAGTACCGGACGAGACTACAATGAGCAGTTCTTC. Translating gives CASSTGRDYNEQFF.

This clone was observed once. V usage is TRBV7-9 and J usage is TRBJ2-5; D possibly corresponds to TRBD1 (6 bases). Germline values: CDR1 SEHNR, CDR2 FQNEAQ (reference sequence). V lost 0 bases and J 0 bases, leaving 8 bases between the germline ends. The CDR3 spans 15 residues. This CDR3 is CASSLAGQYQETQYF. The CDR3 nucleotides are TGTGCCAGCAGCTTAGCAGGACAGTACCAAGAGACCCAGTACTTC.

This clone was detected only once. The V gene is TRBV7-2, the J gene TRBJ2-1; TRBD2 matches 7 bases. Germline CDR1 is SGHTA and CDR2 is FQGNSA. This CDR3 is built from 15 residues. J was trimmed by 0 bases and V by 5 bases; bases with no gene match: 4. The CDR3 DNA sequence: TGTGCCAGCAGCCTCAGCGGGAACTCCTACAATGAGCAGTTCTTC. As protein: CASSLSGNSYNEQFF. Supplemented by reference TRBV7-2 and TRBJ2-1, the full variable domain reads GAGVSQSPSNKVTEKGKDVELRCDPISGHTALYWYRQSLGQGLEFLIYFQGNSAPDKSGLPSDRFSAERTGGSVSTLTIQRTQQEDSAVYLCASSLSGNSYNEQFFGPGTRLTVL.

The rearrangement links TRBV6-1 to TRBJ2-5; 7 bases map to TRBD2. The CDR3 loop spans 14 amino acids. Germline V gives CDR1 MNHNS, CDR2 SASEGT. The trim removed 6 bases at V and 5 bases at J, leaving 9 bases unmatched. In nucleotides, the CDR3 is TGTGCCAGCAGCCGGGAGGTCGGAGGGGAGACCCAGTACTTC. This codes for CASSREVGGETQYF.

V usage is TRBV6-1 and J usage is TRBJ2-3, with TRBD2 as a possible D gene (6 bases). Per germline, CDR1 MNHNS and CDR2 SASEGT. The CDR3 length is 13 residues. Trimming took off 8 bases at V and 6 bases at J, with 15 bases between the two ends. CDR3 nucleotides: TGTGCCAGCGGGCGGGGCTCTGGGGATACGCAGTATTTT. As protein: CASGRGSGDTQYF.

The chain employs TRBV30 and TRBJ1-3; possible D gene TRBD1, 6 bases. In germline, CDR1 is GTSNPN, CDR2 SVGIG (reference sequence). V lost 3 bases to trimming and J lost 3 bases, with 9 bases between them. This CDR3 has 13 amino acids. The CDR3 spells CAWSQGSGNTIYF. CDR3 in DNA: TGTGCCTGGAGCCAGGGGAGTGGAAACACCATATATTTT. Drawing the rest from reference TRBV30 and TRBJ1-3, the complete variable domain is SQTIHQWPATLVQPVGSPLSLECTVEGTSNPNLYWYRQAAGRGLQLLFYSVGIGQISSEVPQNLSASRPQDRQFILSSKKLLLSDSGFYLCAWSQGSGNTIYFGEGSWLTVV.

This clone was seen a single time. The chain joins TRBV7-2 to TRBJ2-1, with 14 nucleotides matching TRBD2. V was clipped by 6 bases and J by 6 bases; unmatched bases: 4. From germline, CDR1 is SGHTA and CDR2 FQGNSA. CDR3 length: 15 residues. The DNA for the CDR3 is TGTGCCAGCAGACCTGGACTAGCGGGAGGCAATGAGCAGTTCTTC. Amino acids: CASRPGLAGGNEQFF.

V usage is TRBV11-2 and J usage is TRBJ2-2; no reliable D call. CDR3 length equals 14 residues. With 3 bases removed from V and 3 bases from J, the gap between germline ends came to 8 bases. The V gene's germline CDR1 is SGHAT and CDR2 FQNNGV. CDR3 in amino acids: CASSLSIHTGELFF. The CDR3 DNA sequence: TGTGCCAGCAGCTTGAGTATTCACACCGGGGAGCTGTTTTTT.

The chain couples TRBV7-8 to TRBJ1-5; D not resolved. Trimming stripped 2 bases from V and 2 bases from J, with 16 bases between. Germline V gene sequence: CDR1 SGHVS, CDR2 FQNEAQ. CDR3 length equals 17 residues. The CDR3 is CASSLFALGPGNQPQHF. For the CDR3, the DNA is TGTGCCAGCAGCTTATTCGCTCTCGGTCCGGGCAATCAGCCCCAGCATTTT.

This clone was counted once. V gene TRBV7-9 combines with J gene TRBJ2-7; D may be TRBD1 (5 bases). This CDR3 has 17 amino acids. Germline V lookup: CDR1 SEHNR, CDR2 FQNEAQ (reference sequence). V dropped 2 bases and J dropped 5 bases, with 22 bases sitting between them. The CDR3 protein is CASSLFTGQFQSDEQYF. CDR3 DNA: TGTGCCAGCAGCTTATTTACCGGACAATTTCAATCGGACGAGCAGTACTTC.

The chain recombines TRBV27 with TRBJ2-4; the D is unclear. Germline V gene data show CDR1 as MNHEY and CDR2 as SMNVEV (reference sequence). This CDR3 contains 13 residues. V was clipped by 2 bases and J by 4 bases, with 6 bases between them. The CDR3 nucleotides read TGTGCCAGCAGTTTAGCAGGAAAAAACATTCAGTACTTC. Amino acids: CASSLAGKNIQYF.

The V gene is TRBV28, the J gene TRBJ1-2, with unresolved D. V shed 6 bases and J shed 1 base, with 9 bases lying between them. Per the germline V gene, CDR1 is MDHEN and CDR2 is SYDVKM. The CDR3 extends over 13 amino acids. CDR3 DNA sequence: TGTGCCAGCAGGGTCCAGGATAACTATGGCTACACCTTC. It translates to CASRVQDNYGYTF.

The gene calls are TRBV10-3 and TRBJ2-7; a weak D match, TRBD2 (6 bases). The V gene lost 0 bases and the J gene lost 0 bases, with 15 bases spanning the gap. CDR1 ENHRY and CDR2 SYGVKD come from the germline V gene. This CDR3 has 17 amino acids. The CDR3 coding sequence is TGTGCCATCAGTGAGTCCATGGGCGGGGTAAGCTCCTACGAGCAGTACTTC. Protein sequence: CAISESMGGVSSYEQYF.

A single count supports this clone. This chain connects TRBV9 to TRBJ2-2; D ambiguous. V lost 4 bases and J 1 base, leaving 8 bases between the germline ends. Looked up from germline, CDR1 is SGDLS and CDR2 is YYNGEE. The CDR3 has 14 residues. CDR3 loop: CASSYSLNTGELFF. CDR3 DNA: TGTGCCAGCAGCTACTCACTGAACACCGGGGAGCTGTTTTTT. The variable domain in full, with the rest retrieved from reference TRBV9 and TRBJ2-2, is DSGVTQTPKHLITATGQRVTLRCSPRSGDLSVYWYQQSLDQGLQFLIQYYNGEERAKGNILERFSAQQFPDLHSELNLSSLELGDSALYFCASSYSLNTGELFFGEGSRLTVL.

V gene TRBV11-2 combines with J gene TRBJ2-7; D unresolved. CDR3 length: 14 amino acids. Germline assignment: CDR1 SGHAT and CDR2 FQNNGV. V was pared by 0 bases and J by 7 bases, with 13 bases between. As DNA, the CDR3 is TGTGCCAGCAGCTTAGATCGGACCTCCGGGGAGCAGTACTTC. This sequence encodes CASSLDRTSGEQYF.

With respect to this clone: Other DNA variants within this sample encode the same CDR3. J is TRBJ2-5 and V is TRBV5-1; no clear D gene. Germline assignment: CDR1 SGHRS and CDR2 YFSETQ. This CDR3 is 11 amino acids long. V was shortened by 1 base and J by 4 bases, with 2 bases between the two germline ends. Here the CDR3 reads CASSLRETQYF. Written as DNA, the CDR3 is TGCGCCAGCAGCTTGAGAGAGACCCAGTACTTC.

The rearrangement links TRBV7-2 to TRBJ2-7; D not resolved. Germline loops: CDR1 SGHTA, CDR2 FQGNSA. V gave up 5 bases and J gave up 2 bases, with 19 bases separating them. CDR3 length equals 16 residues. The CDR3 DNA is TGTGCCAGCAGCCTCCTATTGCTTGCGTCGACCTACGAGCAGTACTTC. Translation gives CASSLLLLASTYEQYF.

The rearrangement uses TRBV29-1 and TRBJ2-7, with TRBD2 identical over 9 bases. The length of the CDR3 is 14 residues. Losses at the gene ends were 6 bases for V and 2 bases for J; bases not matched to a gene: 8. Germline V CDR1 and CDR2: SQVTM, ANQGSEA. As DNA, the CDR3 is TGCAGCGTCTCAATAGCGGGAGCGACCTACGAGCAGTACTTC. It encodes CSVSIAGATYEQYF.